This T cell receptor (beta chain) was obtained from a study of blood T cell repertoires in COVID-19. Study overall: Italy, Spain and the United States were the sources of the convalescent and acute COVID-19 samples. PBMCs, B-cell-depleted T cells, or T cells were the source of the cDNA or gDNA that made up the material.

As originally analysed: The assay estimated nucleated cells by amplifying reference gene primers. TCRdb's copy holds only in-frame clones and misses some; the assay was immunoSEQ multiplex PCR. For V, J and clone size, that table is used; D and trimming come from the DNA. The profile covers 70,000 to 85,000 clones, with around 80% appearing a single time and over 35% taken by the ten largest. This clone was counted once. This CDR3 comprises 16 residues. The V gene's germline CDR1 is MNHEY and CDR2 SMNVEV (reference sequence). V was cut by 0 bases and J by 1 base, with 12 bases left in between. The chain has TRBV27 and TRBJ1-1, with TRBD1 as a possible D gene (5 bases). The TCR originated in a man older than 75 with active or convalescent COVID-19. Sequencing used peripheral blood. The CDR3 DNA is TGTGCCAGCAGTTTATCAAGGCGGGGGGGGAACACTGAAGCTTTCTTT. It specifies CASSLSRRGGNTEAFF.